The T cell receptor beta chain described here comes from a study of blood T cells in healthy people across ages. Points from the study as a whole: Getting older went along with TCR beta diversity per million T cells dropping roughly linearly. More naive CD4+ cells and higher diversity were found in long-lived than in aged donors.

A sample-barcoded 5' primer and a J-beta primer mix were used in a second PCR of about 7 to 12 cycles. TCRdb re-called the 5' RACE reads through MiXCR, storing one row per CDR3 protein. The sample has about 780,000 distinct CDR3 sequences, roughly 24% seen once. The CDR3 extends over 12 amino acids. Germline values: CDR1 SGHTA, CDR2 FQGNSA. J was trimmed by 8 bases and V by 8 bases; bases with no gene match: 3. About this clonotype itself: The antigen remains undetermined.

These records were also assigned to another study, of T cells of mothers and their children. From that report: Whatever RNA was extracted went entirely into cDNA synthesis, at roughly 1.6 ug per 15 ul. Mothers yielded over 8.5 million CDR3 reads, children several million each.

Sequenced material: blood. The chain is built from TRBV7-2 and TRBJ2-4; 10 bases are a match to TRBD1. The origin of this receptor is a boy aged 5 to 17 in good health. The DNA for the CDR3 is TGTGCCAGCCGACAGGGGGCGGACATTCAGTACTTC. Translated: CASRQGADIQYF. Full variable domain (rest looked up from reference TRBV7-2 and TRBJ2-4): GAGVSQSPSNKVTEKGKDVELRCDPISGHTALYWYRQSLGQGLEFLIYFQGNSAPDKSGLPSDRFSAERTGGSVSTLTIQRTQQEDSAVYLCASRQGADIQYFGAGTRLSVL.